The present T cell receptor (beta chain) was sequenced within a study of cytotoxic CD8 clonotypes in ibrutinib-treated CLL. About the research overall: Treatment had run for a median 12 months, range 6 to 36, when response samples were taken.

Sequencing used immunoSEQ multiplex PCR; TCRdb keeps in-frame clones, though not all of them. The sample carries some 130,000 clones, more than 75% recorded once. The CDR3 extends over 16 amino acids. Germline V gives CDR1 SNHLY, CDR2 FYNNEI. The sequence came from a human donor with chronic lymphocytic leukemia. This chain links TRBV2 with TRBJ2-5; 14 nucleotides agree with TRBD2. The J call is in doubt because the DNA end fits TRBJ2-7 better. Specimen: PBMCs, collected after 24 months of ibrutinib treatment. The DNA for the CDR3 is TGTGCCAGCAGTGAGGGACTAGCGGGAGTCGGCTACGAGCAGTACTTC. This encodes CASSEGLAGVGYEQYF.